This T cell receptor beta chain appears in the sequencing data of a study of blood T cells in healthy people across ages. The CDR3 spans 16 residues. V shed 3 bases and J 5 bases; nucleotides not matched to a gene: 5. Germline V CDR1 and CDR2: LGHNA, YNFKEQ. Primers used in a second PCR of about 6 to 11 cycles were a sample-barcoded 5' primer and a J-beta primer mix. Every molecule of cDNA carried a tag from a template-switch adaptor with 12 random nucleotides. TCRdb recomputed calls from the 5' RACE reads with MiXCR, one row per CDR3 protein. Of about 970,000 distinct CDR3 sequences listed, 51% were seen once; the top ten hold around 21%. For this clonotype: Its antigen is currently unknown.

Regarding the study as a whole: Long-lived and aged donors differed, with more naive CD4+ cells and higher diversity in the long-lived. Unsorted PBMCs blocked a conclusive comparison of naive and antigen-experienced cells.

V is TRBV4-2 and J is TRBJ2-3; TRBD2 agrees at 13 bases. This receptor was obtained from a woman between 55 and 75 years old in good health. The sample taken for sequencing was blood. The CDR3 spells CASSHSGLAGEDTQYF. CDR3 in DNA: TGTGCCAGCAGCCACTCAGGACTAGCGGGAGAAGATACGCAGTATTTT.